A selection of T cell receptor beta chains follows, all from one sample in a study of blood T cell repertoires in COVID-19. Only in-frame clones appear in the TCRdb table, and some are missing; sequencing was by immunoSEQ multiplex PCR. The sample consists of around 190,000 clones, 85% to 90% of them appearing once. Sample: peripheral blood. The receptors stem from a human donor in a cohort sampled during active COVID-19. CDR3s include the opening cysteine and the closing phenylalanine or tryptophan. The D gene is left open where the match is weak. Not every row has a clone size; where given, it reads once, few, many or a size class.

clone_size,j_call,d_call,v_call,cdr3_nt,cdr3_aa
.,TRBJ2-5,.,TRBV6-5,TGTGCCAGCCAGGGGCAAGAGACCCAGTACTTC,CASQGQETQYF
.,TRBJ2-7,TRBD1,TRBV9,TGTGCCAGCAGCCCCTCAGTAGGGGGCGACTACGAGCAGTACTTC,CASSPSVGGDYEQYF
.,TRBJ2-7,TRBD2,TRBV3-1/TRBV3-2,TGTGCCAGCAGCCGACGTACCGGGACTAGCGGGATGGCCCGCTCCTACGAGCAGTACTTC,CASSRRTGTSGMARSYEQYF
once,TRBJ2-1,TRBD2,TRBV12-5,TGTGCTAGTGGTTTGAAACTAGCGGGGGGCGGTTTCTTC,CASGLKLAGGGFF
.,TRBJ2-1,TRBD2,TRBV3-1/TRBV3-2,TGTGCCAGCAGCCGGGCGGGGGTCGATGAGCAGTTCTTC,CASSRAGVDEQFF
.,TRBJ2-3,TRBD2,TRBV7-2,TGTGCCAGCAGCCTAGCTGGTAGCGGGGGGTCCTACACAGATACGCAGTATTTT,CASSLAGSGGSYTDTQYF
.,TRBJ1-2,.,TRBV10-3,TGTGCCATCAGTGAGTCGGTCCCACCCTCGGGTTATGGCTACACCTTC,CAISESVPPSGYGYTF
.,TRBJ2-7,.,TRBV27,TGTGCCAGCAGACTTGAGGGTATCGGCTACGAGCAGTACTTC,CASRLEGIGYEQYF
.,TRBJ1-1,TRBD1,TRBV19,TGTGCCAGTAGTCCTCGGACAGGGAACACTGAAGCTTTCTTT,CASSPRTGNTEAFF
.,TRBJ2-2,TRBD2,TRBV19,TGTGCCAGTAGTGCAGGACTAGCAATGGTCGGGGAGCTGTTTTTT,CASSAGLAMVGELFF
.,TRBJ2-7,.,TRBV7-2,TGTGCCAGCAGCCTAATCGGTTTGGGGGAGGTATCATACGAGCAGTACTTC,CASSLIGLGEVSYEQYF
once,TRBJ2-1,.,TRBV19,TGTGCCAGTACCCACCAGGCTTTAGGTGGCAATGAGCAGTTCTTC,CASTHQALGGNEQFF
.,TRBJ1-5,TRBD1,TRBV6-2/TRBV6-3,TGTGCCAGCAGTTCCTGGACAGGGGGGAATCAGCCCCAGCATTTT,CASSSWTGGNQPQHF
few,TRBJ1-2,.,TRBV5-1,TGCGCCAGCAGCCCTCTTGGGGGCAGCTCGACAAACTATGGCTACACCTTC,CASSPLGGSSTNYGYTF
few,TRBJ2-3,.,TRBV6-2/TRBV6-3,TGTGCCAGCAGTTTTTCCCCTTCGAGAGATACGCAGTATTTT,CASSFSPSRDTQYF
few,TRBJ2-7,.,TRBV9,TGTGCCAGCAGCGTAGGTCCAGGATCCTACGAGCAGTACTTC,CASSVGPGSYEQYF
once,TRBJ2-3,TRBD2,TRBV4-2,TGTGCCAGCAGCCAGCTAGCGGGAGTGGGAGATACGCAGTATTTT,CASSQLAGVGDTQYF
.,TRBJ1-3,TRBD1,TRBV6-5,TGTGCCAGCAGTTACGACAGGGCCGGAAACACCATATATTTT,CASSYDRAGNTIYF
once,TRBJ2-2,.,TRBV4-1,TGCGCCAGCAGCCAAGGAACGGGTACCAACACCGGGGAGCTGTTTTTT,CASSQGTGTNTGELFF
.,TRBJ1-5,.,TRBV25-1,TGTGCCACCGGGGAGGGTCTAGGGCCCCAGCATTTT,CATGEGLGPQHF
.,TRBJ2-7,TRBD1,TRBV18,TGTGCCAGCTCACCACTGACAGGGATGCACGAGCAGTACTTC,CASSPLTGMHEQYF
once,TRBJ1-4,.,TRBV4-3,TGCGCCAGCAGCCAAGTGCGGGCAACTAATGAAAAACTGTTTTTT,CASSQVRATNEKLFF
.,TRBJ2-7,TRBD2,TRBV5-6,TGTGCCAGCAGCCTAGCGGGGGGGTCCTACGAGCAGTACTTC,CASSLAGGSYEQYF
.,TRBJ2-3,.,TRBV9,TGTGCCAGCAGCGTAGCACTCGGGGAGGCCACAGATACGCAGTATTTT,CASSVALGEATDTQYF
.,TRBJ1-6,.,TRBV5-1,TGCGCCAGCAGCTTGTCTTTGGCAGTTGATAATTCACCCCTCCACTTT,CASSLSLAVDNSPLHF
once,TRBJ2-3,TRBD2,TRBV29-1,TGCAGCGTTTGGACTAGCTCAACAGATACGCAGTATTTT,CSVWTSSTDTQYF
.,TRBJ2-3,TRBD2,TRBV9,TGTGCCAGCAGCGTAGATGTACTAGCGGGACATAGATATACGCAGTATTTT,CASSVDVLAGHRYTQYF
.,TRBJ1-2,.,TRBV6-4,TGTGCCAGCAGTGACTCCGGCGGCTATGGCTACACCTTC,CASSDSGGYGYTF
.,TRBJ2-4,TRBD2,TRBV9,TGTGCCAGCAGCGAGGGAGGGGGGAGACTAGCGGGAAGTAACATTCAGTACTTC,CASSEGGGRLAGSNIQYF
.,TRBJ2-3,TRBD1,TRBV19,TGTGCCAGTAGTAAACTGCGACAGGGTGGCACAGATACGCAGTATTTT,CASSKLRQGGTDTQYF
.,TRBJ1-2,.,TRBV3-1/TRBV3-2,TGTGCCAGCAGCCCCGGATCCGGGGGGCAGGCAGACTATGGCTACACCTTC,CASSPGSGGQADYGYTF
.,TRBJ1-1,TRBD1,TRBV5-4,TGTGCCAGCAGCCGGGGACAGCCGAACACTGAAGCTTTCTTT,CASSRGQPNTEAFF
few,TRBJ2-1,TRBD2,TRBV9,TGTGCCAGCACGGGGGGAGGTCCCTACAATGAGCAGTTCTTC,CASTGGGPYNEQFF
.,TRBJ2-4,.,TRBV7-9,TGTGCCAGCAGCTTAGTCGGGGACATATTAGCCAAAAACATTCAGTACTTC,CASSLVGDILAKNIQYF
.,TRBJ1-5,TRBD1,TRBV4-3,TGCGCCAGCAGCCAGTACCCGGGACAGGGTAATCAGCCCCAGCATTTT,CASSQYPGQGNQPQHF
.,TRBJ2-1,.,TRBV28,TGTGCCAGCAGTTTAACCTCTCTAGTCAATGAGCAGTTCTTC,CASSLTSLVNEQFF
.,TRBJ1-6,.,TRBV27,TGTGCCAGCAGTTTATACGCAGGCCCCTATGATTCACCCCTCCACTTT,CASSLYAGPYDSPLHF
.,TRBJ2-1,.,TRBV9,TGTGCCAGCAGCGTAGAGACCCAGCGTGGTGAATCGGTGTACAATGAGCAGTTCTTC,CASSVETQRGESVYNEQFF
.,TRBJ2-2,.,TRBV2,TGTGCCAGCAGTGTGACGTTCAGGGTTAATACGGCCGGGGAGCTGTTTTTT,CASSVTFRVNTAGELFF
.,TRBJ2-7,TRBD2,TRBV12-3/TRBV12-4,TGTGCCAGCAGGACTAGCGGGGCCCACGAGCAGTACTTC,CASRTSGAHEQYF
few,TRBJ1-1,.,TRBV9,TGTGCCAGCAGCGTAGCGGTTTACACTGAAGCTTTCTTT,CASSVAVYTEAFF
.,TRBJ1-2,.,TRBV28,TGTGCCAGCAGTTTAGGGGAGGTTGGAGGCTATGGCTACACCTTC,CASSLGEVGGYGYTF
.,TRBJ2-1,TRBD2,TRBV9,TGTGCCAGCAGCGAGGAACCGGGACTAGCGGGCCACAATGAGCAGTTCTTC,CASSEEPGLAGHNEQFF
.,TRBJ1-4,.,TRBV18,TGTGCCAGCTCACCGAAACAGGGAATTTATGGAAAACTGTTTTTT,CASSPKQGIYGKLFF
.,TRBJ1-2,TRBD1,TRBV19,TGTGCCAGTTTGGCCCGGGACAGAGCTAACTATGGCTACACCTTC,CASLARDRANYGYTF
few,TRBJ2-5,TRBD2,TRBV27,TGTGCCAGCAGCTACGCCAGCGGGAGTAAGACCCAGTACTTC,CASSYASGSKTQYF
.,TRBJ2-3,.,TRBV18,TGTGCCAGCTCACCGATGGACTTTAGCGTTCCAGATACGCAGTATTTT,CASSPMDFSVPDTQYF
.,TRBJ2-1,.,TRBV28,TGTGCCAGCAGTTTACTTCTAGCGCTCTCCTACAATGAGCAGTTCTTC,CASSLLLALSYNEQFF
few,TRBJ2-3,.,TRBV28,TGTGCCAGCAGTTGGGCGGGATGGTCAGATACGCAGTATTTT,CASSWAGWSDTQYF
.,TRBJ1-6,.,TRBV30,TGTGCCTGGAAGGGCAGGGCGGATTCACCCCTCCACTTT,CAWKGRADSPLHF
.,TRBJ2-7,.,TRBV19,TGTGCCAGTAGCGAATCACAGGGTTGGCCCTACGAGCAGTACTTC,CASSESQGWPYEQYF
.,TRBJ1-5,TRBD1,TRBV28,TGTGCCAGCAGTTTCCTCCAACAGGGGGCGAATCAGCCCCAGCATTTT,CASSFLQQGANQPQHF
.,TRBJ1-4,.,TRBV4-1,TGCGCCAGCAGCCAAGGGTTGGCAGGCTTTAATGAAAAACTGTTTTTT,CASSQGLAGFNEKLFF
.,TRBJ2-7,.,TRBV4-3,TGCGCCAGCAGCCAAGAGCCCAGGGTAGGCGAGCAGTACTTC,CASSQEPRVGEQYF
.,TRBJ2-6,TRBD2,TRBV28,TGTGCCAGCAGTTTATATTTAGCGGGAGGAACCTCTGGGGCCAACGTCCTGACTTTC,CASSLYLAGGTSGANVLTF
.,TRBJ2-7,.,TRBV11-2,TGTGCCAGCAGCGAGAGCTCCTACGAGCAGTACTTC,CASSESSYEQYF